This T cell receptor beta chain was observed in a study of T cell repertoires in cytomegalovirus infection. Findings of the study overall: HLA-C-restricted CMV clonotypes gave the most frequent clonotype in two of eight donors. The cumulative frequency of public TCR beta families distinguished individuals who carried CMV together with the relevant HLA.

There are a few counts of this clonotype. The antigen remains unidentified. MiXCR, run by TCRdb on the reads, gives a single entry per CDR3 protein. This sample yields about 740,000 distinct CDR3 sequences, of which 35% to 40% are seen a single time; 2.8% belongs to the top ten. CDR3 length equals 17 residues. CDR1 is SGHVS and CDR2 is FQNEAQ in the germline V gene. V was trimmed by 3 bases and J by 0 bases, leaving 15 bases between them. J is TRBJ2-1 and V is TRBV7-8, with D perhaps given as TRBD1 or TRBD2 (5 bases each). The sequence was collected from a human donor in good health (CMV status not recorded). Some clones in this sample may be carry-over from other donors' samples. What was sequenced was PBMCs. This CDR3 is CASSLGLWGSSYNEQFF. The CDR3 DNA is TGTGCCAGCAGCTTGGGTTTATGGGGGAGCTCCTACAATGAGCAGTTCTTC.